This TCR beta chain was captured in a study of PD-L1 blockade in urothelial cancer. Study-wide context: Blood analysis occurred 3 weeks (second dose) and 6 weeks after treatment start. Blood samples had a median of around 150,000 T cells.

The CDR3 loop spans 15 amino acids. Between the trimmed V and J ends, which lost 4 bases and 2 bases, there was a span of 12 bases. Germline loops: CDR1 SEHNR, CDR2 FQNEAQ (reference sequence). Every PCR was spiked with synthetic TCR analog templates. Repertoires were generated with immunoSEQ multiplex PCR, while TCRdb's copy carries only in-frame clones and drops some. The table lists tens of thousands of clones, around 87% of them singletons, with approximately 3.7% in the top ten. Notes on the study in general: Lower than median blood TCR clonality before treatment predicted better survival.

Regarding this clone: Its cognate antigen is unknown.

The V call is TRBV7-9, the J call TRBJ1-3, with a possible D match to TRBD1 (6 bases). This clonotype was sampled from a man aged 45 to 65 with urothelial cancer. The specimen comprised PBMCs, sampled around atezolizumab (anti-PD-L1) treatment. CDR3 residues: CASSSFDRTGNTIYF. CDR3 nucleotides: TGTGCCAGCAGCTCCTTTGACAGGACTGGAAACACCATATATTTT.